This T cell receptor (beta chain) was recorded in a study of T cell responses to AZD1222 COVID-19 vaccine. The assay was immunoSEQ multiplex PCR, and TCRdb's table has in-frame clones only and misses some. The sample holds around 140,000 clones, roughly 90% seen once. The study's findings and limits: Donors were chiefly white British, with a greater number of females, and clonal diversity was perhaps underestimated. Scientists sampled the repertoires only once the peak T cell response had passed.

As for this clone: Its antigen is currently unknown.

The source was peripheral blood, collected 28 days after the second AZD1222 dose. The receptor was isolated from an adult who received the AZD1222 COVID-19 vaccine.

For the CDR3, the DNA is TGTGCCAGCAGCCAGGGGCCCGTGGGCGAGACCCAGTACTTC. Its protein is CASSQGPVGETQYF. The V gene is TRBV3-1 (or the pseudogene TRBV3-2), the J gene TRBJ2-5; D possibly corresponds to TRBD1 (5 bases). Trimming shortened V by 3 bases and J by 5 bases, and 13 bases separated the two germline ends. This CDR3 has 14 residues. Germline V CDR1 and CDR2: LGHDT, YNNKEL (reference sequence).